One sample yielded the 20 T cell receptor beta chains listed below, sequenced in a study of early T cells in non-severe SARS-CoV-2 infection. A single record per CDR3 protein comes from TCRdb applying MiXCR to the 5' RACE reads. The repertoire holds under 35,000 distinct CDR3 sequences, with roughly a tenth as singletons. The sequencing input was whole blood. The origin of the receptors is an adult who was a healthcare worker with PCR-confirmed SARS-CoV-2 infection or an uninfected control (not recorded which).

This clonotype appeared a few times. This chain connects TRBV20-1 to TRBJ2-7; D is perhaps TRBD1 or TRBD2 (5 bases each). Per the germline V gene, CDR1 is DFQATT and CDR2 is SNEGSKA (reference sequence). V lost 1 base to trimming and J lost 5 bases, with 18 bases between them. The CDR3 sequence is 15 residues long. The CDR3 DNA follows: TGCAGTGCTAGAGGGGACGGGCAGCTCCTTAACGAGCAGTACTTC. This sequence encodes CSARGDGQLLNEQYF.

This clonotype came up many times. The chain couples TRBV4-2 to TRBJ2-3; no firm D call. The V gene's germline CDR1 is LGHNA and CDR2 YNFKEQ. The CDR3 sequence is 13 residues long. The germline V and J ends were trimmed by 2 bases and 0 bases, with 3 bases remaining between them. CDR3 region: CASSQQSTDTQYF. Written as DNA, the CDR3 is TGTGCCAGCAGCCAACAAAGCACAGATACGCAGTATTTT.

This clonotype was observed at least ten times. This chain joins TRBV20-1 and TRBJ2-3; 7 nucleotides match TRBD2. Germline trimming cut 5 bases from V and 5 bases from J; bases unmatched to any gene: 13. The CDR3 contains 15 residues. The germline CDR1 and CDR2 sequences are DFQATT and SNEGSKA (reference sequence). The DNA of the CDR3 is TGCAGTGCTGACACCGTGAGCGGGGAAGGAGATACGCAGTATTTT. Translating gives CSADTVSGEGDTQYF.

V gene TRBV7-6 combines with J gene TRBJ2-7, with 8 positions matching TRBD1. The V segment lost 3 bases and the J segment 3 bases; nucleotides outside the gene matches: 4. From germline, CDR1 is SGHVS and CDR2 FNYEAQ. The CDR3 runs to 14 residues. The CDR3 region is CASSFRQGRYEQYF. The CDR3 nucleotides are TGTGCCAGCAGCTTTCGACAGGGGCGCTACGAGCAGTACTTC.

V gene TRBV7-9 combines with J gene TRBJ1-5; D is unclear. The CDR3 consists of 14 residues. Trimming cost V 0 bases and J 4 bases, with 7 bases left between them. Looked up from germline, CDR1 is SEHNR and CDR2 is FQNEAQ (reference sequence). The CDR3 bases are TGTGCCAGCAGCTTAGCAAGTGGGAATCAGCCCCAGCATTTT. Encoded protein: CASSLASGNQPQHF.

Within the sample, this clonotype is medium-sized. The J gene is TRBJ1-1, the V gene TRBV4-3; no definite D call. The CDR3 spans 13 residues. Germline V gene sequence: CDR1 LGHNA, CDR2 YSLEER. V was pared by 3 bases and J by 4 bases, with 9 bases between. CDR3 nucleotide sequence: TGCGCCAGCAGCCAGATGAGCACCACTGAAGCTTTCTTT. Its translation: CASSQMSTTEAFF.

This clonotype was observed many times. The chain couples TRBV14 to TRBJ2-7; perhaps TRBD1 as D (6 bases). The germline V and J ends were trimmed by 5 bases and 6 bases, with 17 bases remaining between them. CDR1 SGHDN and CDR2 FVKESK come from the germline V gene. This CDR3 contains 14 residues. As DNA, the CDR3 is TGTGCCAGCAGCGACAGACAGGTTCGGCGCGAGCAGTACTTC. Translated, it gives CASSDRQVRREQYF.

This clonotype has a handful of counts. The chain employs TRBV10-3 and TRBJ2-1; tentatively, D is TRBD1 (5 bases). The V end was cut by 7 bases, the J end by 5 bases, with 15 bases between. Germline-derived CDR1 and CDR2 are ENHRY and SYGVKD. This CDR3 region has 14 residues. CDR3 nucleotide sequence: TGTGCCATCAAAGGGGTGGGCCTGGACAATGAGCAGTTCTTC. This translates into CAIKGVGLDNEQFF.

This clonotype was counted only a few times. The DNA for the CDR3 is TGTGCCAGCAGCTCCGGTAACTATGGCTACACCTTC. Its protein product is CASSSGNYGYTF. The chain recombines TRBV6-5 with TRBJ1-2; D is unresolved. Deletions cut 6 bases from V and 1 base from J, with 6 bases between. Germline loops: CDR1 MNHEY, CDR2 SVGAGI. The CDR3 runs to 12 residues.

There are many counts of this clonotype. This chain links TRBV30 with TRBJ2-7; D ambiguous. V shed 0 bases and J shed 0 bases, with 9 bases lying between them. This CDR3 is 14 amino acids long. The germline V gene encodes CDR1 GTSNPN and CDR2 SVGIG (reference sequence). CDR3 nucleotide sequence: TGTGCCTGGAGTGTACAACAGAGCTCCTACGAGCAGTACTTC. It translates to CAWSVQQSSYEQYF.

This clonotype was seen repeatedly, ten times or more. The V gene is TRBV4-2, the J gene TRBJ1-5; no definite D call. Trimming stripped 0 bases from V and 4 bases from J, with 10 bases between. The CDR3 has 15 amino acids. Per germline, CDR1 LGHNA and CDR2 YNFKEQ. The CDR3 spells CASSQDGVRNQPQHF. The CDR3 DNA reads TGTGCCAGCAGCCAAGATGGGGTAAGGAATCAGCCCCAGCATTTT.

This clonotype was recorded many times. V gene TRBV20-1 combines with J gene TRBJ2-1, with D unclear. The germline V gene has CDR1 DFQATT and CDR2 SNEGSKA (reference sequence). The CDR3 sequence is 14 residues long. V was trimmed by 6 bases and J by 5 bases, leaving 17 bases between them. The chain's CDR3 is CSARKVTLHNEQFF. The CDR3 nucleotides read TGCAGTGCCAGAAAAGTTACTCTCCACAATGAGCAGTTCTTC.

This clonotype was picked up a small number of times. V gene TRBV9 combines with J gene TRBJ1-1; no clear D gene. The CDR3 covers 13 residues. Germline CDR1 reads SGDLS; CDR2 reads YYNGEE. The ends were cut back, 0 bases at V and 11 bases at J, with 14 bases in the middle. The CDR3 here is CASSVEFGRRAFF. CDR3 DNA: TGTGCCAGCAGCGTAGAATTTGGGAGACGTGCTTTCTTT.

V and J are TRBV6-4 and TRBJ2-1, with a possible D match to TRBD2 (5 bases). Germline V CDR1 and CDR2: MRHNA, SNTAGT. This CDR3 spans 13 amino acids. Trimming cost V 2 bases and J 7 bases, with 9 bases left between them. CDR3 loop: CASSDRRVNEQFF. CDR3 bases: TGTGCCAGCAGTGACCGGCGGGTAAATGAGCAGTTCTTC.

This clonotype showed up just a few times. The chain joins TRBV7-6 to TRBJ2-3; D may be TRBD2 (6 bases). The germline CDR1 and CDR2 sequences are SGHVS and FNYEAQ. V was clipped by 2 bases and J by 5 bases, with 14 bases between them. The CDR3 length is 15 residues. CDR3 nucleotide sequence: TGTGCCAGCAGCTTATTCATTGCCGGGGGAGATACGCAGTATTTT. It translates to CASSLFIAGGDTQYF.

This chain joins TRBV6-2 or TRBV6-3 and TRBJ2-4, with D possibly TRBD2 on 5 matching bases. The CDR3 consists of 11 residues. Looked up from germline, CDR1 is MNHEY and CDR2 is SVGEGT. Trimming took off 4 bases at V and 9 bases at J, with 7 bases between the two ends. Here the CDR3 DNA reads TGTGCCAGCAGTTCGGGGAGCATTCAGTACTTC. Encoded protein: CASSSGSIQYF.

This chain connects TRBV28 to TRBJ1-1, with 8 bases identical to TRBD1. CDR1 MDHEN and CDR2 SYDVKM come from the germline V gene. After removal of 5 bases from V and 11 bases from J, the junction contained 10 bases not matched to a gene. The CDR3 has 13 amino acids. The CDR3 loop reads CASSAPDRGTAFF. The CDR3 nucleotides read TGTGCCAGCAGTGCTCCCGACAGGGGTACGGCTTTCTTT.

This clonotype was seen ten or more times. The CDR3 loop is CASSVGDTQYF. CDR3 DNA: TGTGCCAGCAGCGTTGGAGATACGCAGTATTTT. The chain is built from TRBV9 and TRBJ2-3; D gene unclear. Trimming cost V 2 bases and J 5 bases, with 3 bases left between them. CDR3 length equals 11 residues. In germline, CDR1 is SGDLS, CDR2 YYNGEE.

This clonotype was seen more than once but under ten times. This chain links TRBV7-2 with TRBJ2-7, with 8 positions matching TRBD2. The length of the CDR3 is 14 residues. The J segment lost 6 bases and the V segment lost 6 bases, leaving 10 bases of the junction unmatched. Germline loops: CDR1 SGHTA, CDR2 FQGNSA. CDR3 amino acids: CASRRAGTSTEQYF. In DNA form, the CDR3 reads TGTGCCAGCAGGCGGGCCGGGACTAGTACCGAGCAGTACTTC. The full variable domain, completed using reference TRBV7-2 and TRBJ2-7, is GAGVSQSPSNKVTEKGKDVELRCDPISGHTALYWYRQSLGQGLEFLIYFQGNSAPDKSGLPSDRFSAERTGGSVSTLTIQRTQQEDSAVYLCASRRAGTSTEQYFGPGTRLTVT.

This clonotype was recorded at least ten times. The chain is built from TRBV7-2 and TRBJ1-1; no definite D call. V lost 1 base to trimming and J lost 8 bases, with 11 bases between them. CDR1 is SGHTA and CDR2 is FQGNSA in the germline V gene. The CDR3 totals 13 residues. The CDR3 bases are TGTGCCAGCAGCTTAGGAGGAGGTCGCGAAGCTTTCTTT. Translated, it gives CASSLGGGREAFF.